This TCR beta chain came from a study of cytomegalovirus exposure and HLA in healthy donors. Study results and caveats: Among the CMV-associated chains, a few were confirmed in vitro as specific for CMV antigens.

The ends were cut back, 3 bases at V and 9 bases at J, with 10 bases in the middle. CDR3 size: 12 residues. CDR1 and CDR2 (germline): SGDLS, YYNGEE. For this clone: The antigen is unknown.

Clones were sequenced by immunoSEQ multiplex PCR, and TCRdb holds only the in-frame ones, with some missing. The table includes about 160,000 clones, 85% to 90% detected once. What was sequenced was PBMCs. This receptor was taken from a man aged 18 to 29 in good health and CMV-seropositive. The genes are TRBV9 and TRBJ2-1; the D gene is possibly TRBD2 (6 bases). CDR3 in DNA: TGTGCCAGCAGCGGGAGGCGGGGTGAGCAGTTCTTC. Translating it yields CASSGRRGEQFF.